The clone carrying this TCR beta chain has more than one count but fewer than ten. The entry originates in a study of CD8 T cells in Susac syndrome. TCR beta sequences were obtained from blood CD8+ and CD4+ T cells. With random hexamers, 0.5 to 1 ug RNA was reverse transcribed. With immunoSEQ multiplex PCR, TCR beta CDR3 was amplified across 54 Vbeta and 13 Jbeta. MiXCR was run by TCRdb on the immunoSEQ multiplex PCR reads, yielding one entry per CDR3 protein. Among approximately 70,000 distinct CDR3 sequences listed, approximately 95% were seen once. The sample consisted of CD8+ T cells from PBMCs. The TCR comes from a human donor in good health.

The CDR3 DNA reads TGTGCCAGCAGTGTCGGACAGGGCTTCGAGCAGTACTTC. Translating gives CASSVGQGFEQYF. The rearrangement links TRBV27 to TRBJ2-7, with 8 nucleotides matching TRBD1. CDR1 is MNHEY, CDR2 SMNVEV, per germline (reference sequence). Unmatched junction bases numbered 6, after V lost 5 bases and J lost 6 bases. This CDR3 has 13 amino acids.